The 5 T cell receptor beta chains reported below all come from one sample, sequenced in a study of beta chain features in type 1 diabetes. No antigens are known for them. Every isolated RNA sample was fully reverse transcribed, so sequencing captured expressed TCRB transcripts. TCRdb's table, derived via immunoSEQ multiplex PCR, lists solely in-frame clones and lacks some. The top ten hold about 0.02% of the sample, which has 680,000 or so clones, around an eighth seen once. The study, taken as a whole, reports: Shortening of TCRB CDR3s, moderate but significant, appeared in all four CD4+ subsets of Type 1 diabetes patients.

The sample was naive CD4+ T cells from blood. Receptor source: a man between 18 and 35 years old with type 1 diabetes.

V usage is TRBV7-9 and J usage is TRBJ2-3; 9 bases are shared with TRBD1. Germline V CDR1 and CDR2: SEHNR, FQNEAQ (reference sequence). J gave up 5 bases and V 3 bases, and 9 bases lay outside the gene matches. The CDR3 loop spans 16 amino acids. The chain's CDR3 is CASSFGGTGKRDTQYF. CDR3 in DNA: TGTGCCAGCAGCTTTGGCGGGACAGGGAAAAGAGATACGCAGTATTTT.

CDR3 in amino acids: CASSTPGTGYNEQFF. As DNA, the CDR3 is TGTGCCAGCAGCACCCCAGGGACGGGCTACAATGAGCAGTTCTTC. The chain joins TRBV7-9 to TRBJ2-1, with D possibly being TRBD1 or TRBD2 (5 bases each). The CDR3 sequence is 15 residues long. The V and J ends lost 5 bases and 3 bases respectively, with 14 bases between them. Germline V lookup: CDR1 SEHNR, CDR2 FQNEAQ (reference sequence). The full variable domain, completed using reference TRBV7-9 and TRBJ2-1, is DTGVSQNPRHKITKRGQNVTFRCDPISEHNRLYWYRQTLGQGPEFLTYFQNEAQLEKSRLLSDRFSAERPKGSFSTLEIQRTEQGDSAMYLCASSTPGTGYNEQFFGPGTRLTVL.

In this sample, this clone turned up a few times. V and J are TRBV6-6 and TRBJ2-4; TRBD1 matches at 7 bases. The CDR3 totals 16 residues. V trimming: 6 bases; J trimming: 2 bases; junction bases outside the gene matches: 10. Germline lookup yields CDR1 MNHNY and CDR2 SVGAGI (reference sequence). CDR3 nucleotides: TGTGCCAGCAGCAACAGGGGTGGAGAAACCAAAAACATTCAGTACTTC. Its protein product is CASSNRGGETKNIQYF.

This clone was observed a handful of times. The chain combines TRBV6-5 with TRBJ2-7, with D possibly TRBD2 on 5 matching bases. This CDR3 contains 14 residues. CDR1 and CDR2 (germline): MNHEY, SVGAGI. V dropped 0 bases and J dropped 7 bases, with 13 bases sitting between them. The CDR3 loop is CASSYSRATGEQYF. In DNA form, the CDR3 reads TGTGCCAGCAGTTACTCAAGGGCTACGGGGGAGCAGTACTTC.

This clone came up a few times. This chain joins TRBV5-4 and TRBJ2-5; either TRBD1 or TRBD2 may fit D (6 bases each). This CDR3 has 14 residues. Trimming shortened V by 1 base and J by 4 bases, and 11 bases separated the two germline ends. Germline V lookup: CDR1 SGHNT, CDR2 YYREEE (reference sequence). The CDR3 DNA sequence: TGTGCCAGCAGCTTGCGGGGGCGAGGAGAGACCCAGTACTTC. The encoded protein is CASSLRGRGETQYF.